This T cell receptor beta chain was found in a study of blood T cell repertoires in COVID-19. Sequencing was performed with immunoSEQ multiplex PCR; in TCRdb, only in-frame clones are kept and a portion is missing. The table shows hundreds of thousands of clones, with roughly 85% occurring only once. Germline CDR1 and CDR2: SGDLS and YYNGEE. Trimming took 0 bases from V and 4 from J; bases not matched to a gene: 12. This CDR3 is built from 17 residues. The sequence derives from a woman aged 25 to 39 with active or convalescent COVID-19. Sequenced input: peripheral blood. This chain uses TRBV9 with TRBJ2-5, with 7 positions matching TRBD2. The CDR3: CASSVGVGGGAVETQYF. Here the CDR3 DNA reads TGTGCCAGCAGCGTAGGCGTGGGGGGAGGGGCGGTAGAGACCCAGTACTTC.